The 2 T cell receptor beta chains presented below share a single source sample, sequenced in a study of spatial heterogeneity in lung cancer. TCRdb reprocessed the 5' RACE reads via MiXCR and lists one record per CDR3 protein. The sample has under 15,000 distinct CDR3 sequences, roughly 5.6% seen once; the top ten hold over 8.5%. Study conclusions and caveats: The number of expanded tumor alpha and beta chains correlated with mutation number.

These receptors' targets are unknown. Time point in this sample: sample taken at primary tumor resection. This specimen was lung tumor tissue, taken at surgery. The receptors were gathered from a female donor with early-stage non-small cell lung cancer.

This clonotype was seen ten or more times. This beta chain slipped into a library made for alpha chains as a stray read, so its size is not meaningful. For the CDR3, the DNA is TGTGCCAGCAGAGGACAGCTAGACACCGGGGAGCTGTTTTTT. This sequence encodes CASRGQLDTGELFF. The chain recombines TRBV7-9 with TRBJ2-2, with a tentative D call TRBD1 (6 bases). The V gene lost 6 bases and the J gene lost 3 bases, with 11 bases spanning the gap. Germline CDR1 reads SEHNR; CDR2 reads FQNEAQ (reference sequence). The length of the CDR3 is 14 residues.

This clonotype has a count of ten or more. This beta chain appears as a stray read in a library generated for alpha chains; its size is not informative. This chain uses TRBV5-4 with TRBJ2-4; a possible D gene is TRBD1 (6 bases). V was trimmed by 1 base and J by 8 bases, leaving 22 bases between them. Germline V gene sequence: CDR1 SGHNT, CDR2 YYREEE (reference sequence). The CDR3 is made up of 17 amino acids. CDR3 coding DNA: TGTGCCAGCAGCTTGATCGCACAGGGAAGGTTTGGGGACATTCAGTACTTC. Its protein is CASSLIAQGRFGDIQYF.